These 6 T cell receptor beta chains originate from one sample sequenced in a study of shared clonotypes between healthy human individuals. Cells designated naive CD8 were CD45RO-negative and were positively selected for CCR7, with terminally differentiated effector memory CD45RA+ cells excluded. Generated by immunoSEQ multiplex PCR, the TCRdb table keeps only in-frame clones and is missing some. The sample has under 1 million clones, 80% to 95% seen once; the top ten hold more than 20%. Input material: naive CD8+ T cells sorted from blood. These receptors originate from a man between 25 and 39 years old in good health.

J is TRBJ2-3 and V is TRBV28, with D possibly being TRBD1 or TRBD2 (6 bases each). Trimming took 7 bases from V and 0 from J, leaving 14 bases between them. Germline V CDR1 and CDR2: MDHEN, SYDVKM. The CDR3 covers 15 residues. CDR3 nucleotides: TGTGCCAGCACGAAGGGGGACTCTAGCACAGATACGCAGTATTTT. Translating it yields CASTKGDSSTDTQYF.

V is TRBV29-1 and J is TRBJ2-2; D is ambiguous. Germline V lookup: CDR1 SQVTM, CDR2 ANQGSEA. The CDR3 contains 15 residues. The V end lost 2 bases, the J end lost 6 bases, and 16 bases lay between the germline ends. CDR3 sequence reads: CSVEFPQDRAGELFF. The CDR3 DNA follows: TGCAGCGTTGAATTCCCCCAGGACCGGGCCGGGGAGCTGTTTTTT.

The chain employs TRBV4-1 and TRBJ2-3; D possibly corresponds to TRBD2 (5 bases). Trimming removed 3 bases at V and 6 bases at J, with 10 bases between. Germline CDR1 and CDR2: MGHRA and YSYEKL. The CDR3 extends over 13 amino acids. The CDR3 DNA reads TGCGCCAGCAGCCAGAGGGATCCCGATACGCAGTATTTT. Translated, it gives CASSQRDPDTQYF.

The CDR3 here is CASSLVGASYEQYF. The CDR3 coding sequence is TGTGCCAGCAGCTTGGTGGGGGCAAGCTACGAGCAGTACTTC. The chain recombines TRBV5-4 with TRBJ2-7; TRBD1 is a possible D gene (6 bases). This CDR3 is built from 14 residues. Trimming shortened V by 0 bases and J by 3 bases, and 10 bases separated the two germline ends. From germline, CDR1 is SGHNT and CDR2 YYREEE (reference sequence).

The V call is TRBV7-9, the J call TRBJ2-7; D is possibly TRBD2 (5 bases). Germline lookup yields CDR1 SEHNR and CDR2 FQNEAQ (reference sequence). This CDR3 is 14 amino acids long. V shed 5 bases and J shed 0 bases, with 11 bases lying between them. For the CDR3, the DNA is TGTGCCAGCAGCGGAGAAGGGAGCTCCTACGAGCAGTACTTC. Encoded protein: CASSGEGSSYEQYF.

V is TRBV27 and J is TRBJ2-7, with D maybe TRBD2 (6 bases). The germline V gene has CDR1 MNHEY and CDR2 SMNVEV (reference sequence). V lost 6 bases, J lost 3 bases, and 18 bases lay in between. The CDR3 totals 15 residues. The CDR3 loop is CASSSARGGIYEQYF. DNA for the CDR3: TGTGCCAGCAGCTCGGCCCGCGGAGGGATCTACGAGCAGTACTTC.